This TCR beta chain was sequenced for a study of human T cells and chemical hapten exposure. Germline assignment: CDR1 MNHEY and CDR2 SMNVEV (reference sequence). There are 14 residues in the CDR3. With 8 bases removed from V and 5 bases from J, the gap between germline ends came to 19 bases. TCRdb passed the RACE reads through MiXCR, listing each CDR3 protein once. The profile shows some 180,000 distinct CDR3 sequences, around 25% of them singletons. This clonotype was counted many times. Time point reported: patch test 3, about 24 weeks after DPC sensitization. Treatment indicated: therapeutic diphenylcyclopropenone sensitization with weekly scalp DPC.

The chain joins TRBV27 to TRBJ2-7, with D perhaps matching TRBD1 (6 bases). Material: whole blood, obtained in connection with sensitization to the hapten diphenylcyclopropenone (DPC). The sequence came from a woman aged 35 to 49 with alopecia areata. Some clones in this sample may be carry-over from other donors' samples. CDR3 amino acids: CASARWSGANEQYF. For the CDR3, the DNA is TGTGCCAGCGCCCGGTGGTCAGGGGCCAACGAGCAGTACTTC.